The text below deals with one TCR beta chain. The CDR3 end lies 3 residues beyond the end of the read and is filled in from the germline J gene. The data originate from a study of T cells in women clearing cervical HPV infection. The wider study: For cases, blood was sampled a median 149 days after lesion detection, interquartile range roughly 85 to 220 days.

The CDR3 loop spans 14 amino acids. The V gene end was trimmed by 4 bases and the J gene end by 2 bases; junction bases not matched to a gene: 5. Germline CDR1 reads MDHEN; CDR2 reads SYDVKM. Method: immunoSEQ multiplex PCR; TCRdb's copy keeps in-frame clones and lacks some. Found here are about 17,000 clones; the top ten clones hold 9.5% to 12%. Sequenced sample: blood buffy coat. This TCR was sampled from a woman between 18 and 70 years old with a cervical HPV16 infection that either progressed to CIN3+ or cleared (not recorded which). The rearrangement links TRBV28 to TRBJ2-7; 7 positions agree with TRBD1. The CDR3: CASSSQGRAYEQYF. CDR3 bases read: TGTGCCAGCAGTTCACAGGGGCGGGCCTACGAG.